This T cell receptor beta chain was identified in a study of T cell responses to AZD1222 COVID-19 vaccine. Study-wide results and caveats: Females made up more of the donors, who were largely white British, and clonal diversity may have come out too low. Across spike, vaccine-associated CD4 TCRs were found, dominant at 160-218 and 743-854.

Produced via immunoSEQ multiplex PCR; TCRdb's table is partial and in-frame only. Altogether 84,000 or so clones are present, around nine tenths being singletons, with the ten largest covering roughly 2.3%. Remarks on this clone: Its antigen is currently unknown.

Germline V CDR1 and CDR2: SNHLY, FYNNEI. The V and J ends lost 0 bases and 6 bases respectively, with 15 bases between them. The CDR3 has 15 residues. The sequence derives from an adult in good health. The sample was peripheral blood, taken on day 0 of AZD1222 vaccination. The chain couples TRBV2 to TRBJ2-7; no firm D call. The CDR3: CASSEAGPRVSEQYF. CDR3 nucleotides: TGTGCCAGCAGTGAAGCTGGCCCCAGAGTCTCCGAGCAGTACTTC.